This T cell receptor beta chain was sequenced in a study of control samples from healthy donors and cancer patients. Germline lookup yields CDR1 SGHNT and CDR2 YENEEA. CDR3 size: 17 residues. V was trimmed by 2 bases and J by 0 bases, leaving 14 bases between them. TCRdb keeps only in-frame clones here, not all; method: immunoSEQ multiplex PCR. The table has approximately 80,000 clones, nearly 90% seen once. The chain is built from TRBV11-3 and TRBJ1-3; D call uncertain. The sequence came from a woman in her fifties or sixties in good health. Sample: blood. CDR3 nucleotides: TGTGCCAGCAGCTTATTAGATGAAGGCCTCTCTGGAAACACCATATATTTT. It encodes CASSLLDEGLSGNTIYF.